The present T cell receptor (beta chain) was sequenced within a study of T cells in Graves' hyperthyroidism and ophthalmopathy. Whole-study findings and limits: From stable hyperthyroidism, ophthalmopathy was separated by a 13 V-J model.

The CDR3 is made up of 13 amino acids. Germline trimming cut 2 bases from V and 7 bases from J; bases unmatched to any gene: 3. Germline V CDR1 and CDR2: WSHSY, SAAADI. Template material for amplifying TCR beta CDR3 regions consisted of RNA transcripts. First-round RT-PCR of the TCR CDR3 relied on the HTBI primer set. MiXCR was run by TCRdb on the multiplex PCR reads, yielding one entry per CDR3 protein. The table has roughly 740,000 distinct CDR3 sequences, roughly 15% seen once. Regarding this clonotype: Antigen: not known.

Sample: blood. V gene TRBV10-2 combines with J gene TRBJ2-7, with 9 positions matching TRBD2. The clonotype originates from a man between 18 and 35 years old with Graves' hyperthyroidism. The CDR3 nucleotides read TGCGCCAGCAGTGAGAGCGGGAGGCGGGAGCAGTACTTC. Encoded protein: CASSESGRREQYF.